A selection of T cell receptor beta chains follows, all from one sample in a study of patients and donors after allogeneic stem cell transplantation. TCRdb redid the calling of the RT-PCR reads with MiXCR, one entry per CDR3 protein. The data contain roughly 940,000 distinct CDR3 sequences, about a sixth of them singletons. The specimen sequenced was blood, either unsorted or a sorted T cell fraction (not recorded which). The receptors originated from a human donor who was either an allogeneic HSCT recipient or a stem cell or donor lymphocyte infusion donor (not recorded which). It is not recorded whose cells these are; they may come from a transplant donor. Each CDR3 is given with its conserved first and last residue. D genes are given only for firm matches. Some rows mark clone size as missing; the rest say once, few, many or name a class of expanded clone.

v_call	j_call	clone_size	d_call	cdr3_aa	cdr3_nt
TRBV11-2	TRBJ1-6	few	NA	CASSEGQRINSPLHF	TGTGCCAGCAGCGAAGGACAGCGAATTAATTCACCCCTCCACTTT
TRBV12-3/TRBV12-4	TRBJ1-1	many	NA	CASIPVPLNTEAFF	TGTGCCAGCATCCCGGTGCCGCTGAACACTGAAGCTTTCTTT
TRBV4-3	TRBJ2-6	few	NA	CASSQDGTGFSGANVLTF	TGCGCCAGCAGCCAAGATGGGACGGGGTTCTCTGGGGCCAACGTCCTGACTTTC
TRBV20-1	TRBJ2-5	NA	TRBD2	CSATTSVGPQETQYF	TGCAGTGCCACGACTAGCGTCGGACCACAAGAGACCCAGTACTTC
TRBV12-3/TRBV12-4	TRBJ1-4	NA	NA	CASSPDRRPNEKLFF	TGTGCCAGCAGTCCCGACAGGAGGCCTAATGAAAAACTGTTTTTT
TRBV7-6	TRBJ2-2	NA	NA	CASSLFGSRAGGELFF	TGTGCCAGCAGCTTGTTCGGGAGTAGGGCTGGCGGGGAGCTGTTTTTT
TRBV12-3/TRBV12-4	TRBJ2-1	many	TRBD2	CASSSGGRDYNEQFF	TGTGCCAGCAGTTCAGGCGGGAGGGATTACAATGAGCAGTTCTTC
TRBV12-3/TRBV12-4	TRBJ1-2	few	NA	CASSPDLYGYTF	TGTGCCAGCAGCCCGGACTTGTATGGCTACACCTTC
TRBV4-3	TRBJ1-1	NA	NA	CASSRIGAWGDAFF	TGCGCCAGCAGCCGAATCGGAGCCTGGGGTGACGCTTTCTTT
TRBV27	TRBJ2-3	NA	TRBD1	CASSFGTGPDTQYF	TGTGCCAGCAGTTTCGGGACAGGGCCCGATACGCAGTATTTT
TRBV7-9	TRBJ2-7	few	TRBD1	CASSYKTGVAAYEQYF	TGTGCCAGCAGCTATAAGACAGGGGTAGCGGCCTACGAGCAGTACTTC
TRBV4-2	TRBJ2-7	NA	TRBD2	CASSQGPSSGGSYEQYF	TGTGCCAGCAGCCAAGGTCCTTCTAGCGGGGGTTCCTACGAGCAGTACTTC
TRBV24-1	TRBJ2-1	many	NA	CATSEMDSYSYNEQFF	TGTGCCACCAGTGAAATGGACAGTTACTCCTACAATGAGCAGTTCTTC
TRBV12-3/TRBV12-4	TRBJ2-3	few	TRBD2	CASTSDGGRWGRGPDTQYF	TGTGCCAGCACCTCTGATGGCGGGAGATGGGGGAGGGGTCCAGATACGCAGTATTTT
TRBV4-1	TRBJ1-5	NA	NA	CASSQFLDSNQPQHF	TGCGCCAGCAGCCAATTTCTTGATAGCAATCAGCCCCAGCATTTT
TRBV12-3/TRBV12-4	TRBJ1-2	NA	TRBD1	CASSLIGTGVRGYTF	TGTGCCAGCAGTCTTATCGGGACAGGGGTTCGTGGCTACACCTTC
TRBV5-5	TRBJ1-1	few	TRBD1	CASSLGQGPGTEAFF	TGTGCCAGCAGCTTGGGACAGGGACCAGGCACTGAAGCTTTCTTT
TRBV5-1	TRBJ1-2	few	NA	CASSSGGGTFYGYTF	TGCGCCAGCAGCTCCGGAGGGGGGACGTTCTATGGCTACACCTTC
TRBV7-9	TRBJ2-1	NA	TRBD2	CASSPHAGAPDEQFF	TGTGCCAGCAGCCCCCATGCGGGAGCCCCTGATGAGCAGTTCTTC
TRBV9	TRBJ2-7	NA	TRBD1	CASSGPQGALGEQYF	TGTGCCAGCAGCGGACCCCAGGGGGCGTTGGGGGAGCAGTACTTC
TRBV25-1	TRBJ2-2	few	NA	CASSALWVTGELFF	TGTGCCAGCAGTGCCCTTTGGGTAACCGGGGAGCTGTTTTTT